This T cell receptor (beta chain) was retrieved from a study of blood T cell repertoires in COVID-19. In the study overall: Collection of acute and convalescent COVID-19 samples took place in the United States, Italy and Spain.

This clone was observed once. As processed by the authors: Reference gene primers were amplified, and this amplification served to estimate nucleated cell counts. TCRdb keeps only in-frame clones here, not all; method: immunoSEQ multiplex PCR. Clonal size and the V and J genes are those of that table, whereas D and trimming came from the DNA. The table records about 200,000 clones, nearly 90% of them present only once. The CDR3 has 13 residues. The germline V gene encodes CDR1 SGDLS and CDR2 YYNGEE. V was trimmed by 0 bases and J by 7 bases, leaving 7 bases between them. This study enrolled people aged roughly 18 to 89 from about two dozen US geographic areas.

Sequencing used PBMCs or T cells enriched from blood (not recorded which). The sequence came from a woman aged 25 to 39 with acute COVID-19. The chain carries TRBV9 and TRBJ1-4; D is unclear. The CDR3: CASSVDEGEKLFF. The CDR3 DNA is TGTGCCAGCAGCGTAGACGAGGGTGAAAAACTGTTTTTT.